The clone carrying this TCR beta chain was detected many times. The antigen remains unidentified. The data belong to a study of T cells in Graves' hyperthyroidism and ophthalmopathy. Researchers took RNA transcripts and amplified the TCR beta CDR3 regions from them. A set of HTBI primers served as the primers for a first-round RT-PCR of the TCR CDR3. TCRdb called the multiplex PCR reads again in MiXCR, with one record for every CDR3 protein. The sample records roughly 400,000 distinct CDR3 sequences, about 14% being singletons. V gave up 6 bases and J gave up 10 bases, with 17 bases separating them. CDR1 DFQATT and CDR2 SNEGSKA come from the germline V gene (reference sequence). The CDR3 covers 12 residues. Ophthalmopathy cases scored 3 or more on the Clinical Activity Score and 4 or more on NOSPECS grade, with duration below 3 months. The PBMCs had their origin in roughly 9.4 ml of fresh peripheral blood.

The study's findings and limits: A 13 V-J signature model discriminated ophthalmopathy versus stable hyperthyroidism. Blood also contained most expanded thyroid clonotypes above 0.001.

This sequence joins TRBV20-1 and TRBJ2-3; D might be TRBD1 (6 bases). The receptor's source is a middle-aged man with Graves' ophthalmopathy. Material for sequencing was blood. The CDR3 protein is CSALETGFAQYF. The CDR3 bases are TGCAGTGCGCTCGAAACAGGGTTTGCGCAGTATTTT.